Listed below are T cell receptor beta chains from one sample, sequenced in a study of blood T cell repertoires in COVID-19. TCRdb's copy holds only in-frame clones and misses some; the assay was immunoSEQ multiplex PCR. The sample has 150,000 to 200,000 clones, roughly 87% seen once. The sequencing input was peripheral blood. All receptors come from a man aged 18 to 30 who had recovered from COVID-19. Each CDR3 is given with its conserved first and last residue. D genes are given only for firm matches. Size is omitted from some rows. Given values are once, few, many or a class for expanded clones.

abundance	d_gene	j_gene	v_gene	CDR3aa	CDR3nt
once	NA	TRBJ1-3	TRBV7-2	CASSLDTGSGNTIYF	TGTGCCAGCAGCTTAGATACAGGATCTGGAAACACCATATATTTT
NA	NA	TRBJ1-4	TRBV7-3	CASSLDGGTGEKLFF	TGTGCCAGCAGCTTAGATGGGGGCACGGGTGAAAAACTGTTTTTT
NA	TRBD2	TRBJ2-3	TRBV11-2	CASSLLAGVSADTQYF	TGTGCCAGCAGCTTACTAGCGGGAGTGTCGGCAGATACGCAGTATTTT
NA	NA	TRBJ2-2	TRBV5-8	CASRPGTLNTGELFF	TGTGCCAGCAGACCCGGGACACTCAACACCGGGGAGCTGTTTTTT
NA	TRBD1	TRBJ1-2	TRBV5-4	CASSFPGQGYGYTF	TGTGCCAGCAGCTTCCCGGGACAGGGCTATGGCTACACCTTC
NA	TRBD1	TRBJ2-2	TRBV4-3	CASSQTGGKATGELFF	TGCGCCAGCAGCCAAACAGGGGGTAAAGCGACCGGGGAGCTGTTTTTT
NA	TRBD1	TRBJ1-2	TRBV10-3	CAISRQGALGYGYTF	TGTGCCATCAGCCGACAGGGGGCCCTGGGCTATGGCTACACCTTC
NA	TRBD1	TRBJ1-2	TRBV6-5	CASSSGTGGMGGYTF	TGTGCCAGCAGTTCCGGGACAGGGGGCATGGGTGGCTACACCTTC
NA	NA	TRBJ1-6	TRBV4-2	CASSQELGDNYSPLHF	TGTGCCAGCAGCCAAGAACTGGGAGATAACTACTCACCCCTCCACTTT
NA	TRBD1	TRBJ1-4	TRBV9	CASSQGRGRGGTNEKLFF	TGTGCCAGCAGCCAAGGCAGGGGGCGCGGCGGAACTAATGAAAAACTGTTTTTT
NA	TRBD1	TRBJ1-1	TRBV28	CAVGQGASNTEAFF	TGTGCCGTCGGACAGGGGGCTAGCAACACTGAAGCTTTCTTT
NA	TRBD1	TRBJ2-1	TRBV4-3	CASSQRAGGAFSTYNEQFF	TGCGCCAGCAGCCAAAGGGCAGGGGGCGCATTTTCAACCTACAATGAGCAGTTCTTC
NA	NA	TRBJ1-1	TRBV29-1	CSVDSGPTEAFF	TGCAGCGTTGATTCAGGGCCCACTGAAGCTTTCTTT
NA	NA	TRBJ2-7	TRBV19	CASSRLDEQYF	TGTGCCAGTAGTAGGCTGGACGAGCAGTACTTC
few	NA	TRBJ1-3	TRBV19	CASSPYLGNTIYF	TGTGCCAGTAGTCCGTACTTAGGAAACACCATATATTTT
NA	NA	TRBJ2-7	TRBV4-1	CASSQDLDSTYEQYF	TGCGCCAGCAGCCAAGATCTTGACAGCACCTACGAGCAGTACTTC
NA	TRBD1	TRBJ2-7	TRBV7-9	CASGQGVASEQYF	TGTGCCAGCGGACAGGGAGTAGCTAGCGAGCAGTACTTC
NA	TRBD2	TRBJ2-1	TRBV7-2	CASSQGSGRYNEQFF	TGTGCCAGCAGCCAGGGGAGCGGGAGGTACAATGAGCAGTTCTTC
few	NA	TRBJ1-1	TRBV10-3	CAISEFKGYTEAFF	TGTGCCATCAGTGAATTTAAGGGGTACACTGAAGCTTTCTTT
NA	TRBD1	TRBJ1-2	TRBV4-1	CASSQLLGAQGTYGYTF	TGCGCCAGCAGCCAACTTCTGGGGGCACAGGGGACCTATGGCTACACCTTC
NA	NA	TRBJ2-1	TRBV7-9	CASGGAGLSSYNEQFF	TGTGCCAGCGGTGGAGCGGGCCTAAGCTCCTACAATGAGCAGTTCTTC
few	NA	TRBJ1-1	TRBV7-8	CASSRSGNTEAFF	TGTGCCAGCAGCCGATCAGGGAACACTGAAGCTTTCTTT
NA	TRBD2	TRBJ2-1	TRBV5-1	CASSPGLAGGFSYNEQFF	TGCGCCAGCAGCCCAGGACTAGCGGGAGGATTCTCCTACAATGAGCAGTTCTTC
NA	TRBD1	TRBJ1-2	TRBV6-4	CASSGMGQGGYGYTF	TGTGCCAGCAGTGGCATGGGACAGGGGGGCTATGGCTACACCTTC
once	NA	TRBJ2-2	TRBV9	CASSVELHTGELFF	TGTGCCAGCAGCGTAGAACTGCACACCGGGGAGCTGTTTTTT
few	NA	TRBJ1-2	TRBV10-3	CAISKTGEYGYTF	TGTGCCATCAGTAAGACGGGGGAATATGGCTACACCTTC
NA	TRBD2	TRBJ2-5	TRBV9	CASSQRGPQETQYF	TGTGCCAGCAGCCAGCGGGGCCCTCAGGAGACCCAGTACTTC
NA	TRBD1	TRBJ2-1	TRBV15	CATSPGQGKNNEQFF	TGTGCCACCAGCCCTGGACAGGGAAAAAACAATGAGCAGTTCTTC
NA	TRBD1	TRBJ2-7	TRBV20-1	CSASGTAIHEQYF	TGCAGTGCTAGTGGGACAGCGATACACGAGCAGTACTTC
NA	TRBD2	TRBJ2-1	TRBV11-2	CASTLTSGTGEQFF	TGTGCCAGCACTCTGACTAGCGGGACGGGTGAGCAGTTCTTC
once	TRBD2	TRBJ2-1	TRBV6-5	CASTRGKAGNEQFF	TGTGCCAGCACCCGGGGGAAAGCGGGGAATGAGCAGTTCTTC
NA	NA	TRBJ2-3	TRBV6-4	CASRGASTDTQYF	TGTGCCAGCAGGGGGGCTAGCACAGATACGCAGTATTTT
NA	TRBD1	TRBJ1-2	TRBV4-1	CASSRDRYGYTF	TGCGCCAGCAGCCGGGACAGGTACGGCTACACCTTC
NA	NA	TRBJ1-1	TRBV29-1	CSVEAQGTVVSTEAFF	TGCAGCGTTGAAGCGCAGGGGACCGTTGTGAGCACTGAAGCTTTCTTT
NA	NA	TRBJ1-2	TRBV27	CASSSSPLAGSFYGYTF	TGTGCCAGCAGTTCATCGCCGCTCGCAGGATCATTCTATGGCTACACCTTC
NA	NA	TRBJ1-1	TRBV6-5	CASRRTVNTEAFF	TGTGCCAGCAGGAGGACTGTGAACACTGAAGCTTTCTTT
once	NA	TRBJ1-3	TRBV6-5	CASRPPTGSRNTIYF	TGTGCCAGCAGGCCACCTACAGGGAGTAGAAACACCATATATTTT
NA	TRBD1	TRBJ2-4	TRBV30	CAWGQGWGLNIQYF	TGTGCCTGGGGACAGGGGTGGGGTTTAAACATTCAGTACTTC
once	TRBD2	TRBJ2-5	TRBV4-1	CASSLAGGGETQYF	TGCGCCAGCAGCTTAGCGGGAGGAGGAGAGACCCAGTACTTC
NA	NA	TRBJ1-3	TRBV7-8	CASSPDRGNTIYF	TGTGCCAGCAGCCCGGACCGCGGGAACACCATATATTTT
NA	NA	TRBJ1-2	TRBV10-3	CAISESGGRGRNYGYTF	TGTGCCATCAGTGAGTCAGGTGGCAGGGGTCGAAACTATGGCTACACCTTC
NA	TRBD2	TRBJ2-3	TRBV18	CASSPFTSGMSTDTQYF	TGTGCCAGCTCACCATTTACTAGCGGGATGAGCACAGATACGCAGTATTTT
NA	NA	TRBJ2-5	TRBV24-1	CATSGISGPSEKQETQYF	TGTGCCACCAGTGGCATTTCGGGGCCTAGCGAAAAGCAAGAGACCCAGTACTTC
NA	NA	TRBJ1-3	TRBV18	CASSPSAGRGTGNTIYF	TGTGCCAGCTCACCATCGGCAGGGCGCGGAACCGGAAACACCATATATTTT
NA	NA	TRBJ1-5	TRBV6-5	CASTESHSWQPQHF	TGTGCCAGCACCGAGAGCCACTCCTGGCAGCCCCAGCATTTT
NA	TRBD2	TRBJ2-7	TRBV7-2	CASSSRTSGPTEPPYEQYF	TGTGCCAGCAGCAGCAGAACTAGCGGGCCGACCGAACCTCCCTACGAGCAGTACTTC
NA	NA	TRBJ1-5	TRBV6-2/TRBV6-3	CASSSTILGLANQPQHF	TGTGCCAGCAGTTCGACAATTCTCGGCCTTGCAAATCAGCCCCAGCATTTT
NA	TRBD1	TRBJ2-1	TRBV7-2	CASSPPGQGQFF	TGTGCCAGCAGCCCCCCGGGACAGGGCCAGTTCTTC
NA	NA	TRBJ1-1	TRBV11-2	CASSLVGGAGRFGAFF	TGTGCCAGCAGCTTAGTTGGGGGGGCAGGGAGGTTCGGAGCTTTCTTT
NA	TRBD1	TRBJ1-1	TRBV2	CASSAWTGLGTEAFF	TGTGCCAGCAGCGCCTGGACAGGGTTGGGCACTGAAGCTTTCTTT
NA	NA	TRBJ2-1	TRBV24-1	CATSDLGGSVGNEQFF	TGTGCCACCAGTGATTTAGGAGGCTCGGTCGGGAATGAGCAGTTCTTC
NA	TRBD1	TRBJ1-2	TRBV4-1	CASSQLRSAGTGGAYGYTF	TGCGCCAGCAGCCAACTTCGGTCGGCGGGGACAGGGGGCGCCTATGGCTACACCTTC
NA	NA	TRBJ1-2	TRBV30	CAWSHSGTHYGYTF	TGTGCCTGGAGTCACTCCGGGACTCACTATGGCTACACCTTC
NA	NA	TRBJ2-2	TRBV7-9	CASSLFGLHGELFF	TGTGCCAGCAGCTTATTTGGGCTTCACGGGGAGCTGTTTTTT
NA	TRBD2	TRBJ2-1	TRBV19	CASSTQASGRRYNEQFF	TGTGCCAGTAGTACTCAAGCTAGCGGGAGGAGGTACAATGAGCAGTTCTTC